Listed below are T cell receptor beta chains from one sample, sequenced in a study of CD8 T cells in ankylosing spondylitis. MiXCR was run by TCRdb on the 5' RACE reads, yielding one entry per CDR3 protein. The profile shows roughly 97,000 distinct CDR3 sequences, roughly 8.7% of them singletons. Sequencing input: blood, either unsorted or a sorted T cell fraction (not recorded which). The receptors here all came from a male donor with ankylosing spondylitis or in good health (not recorded which). Each CDR3 is given with its conserved first and last residue. D genes are given only for firm matches. Not every row has a clone size; where given, it reads once, few, many or a size class.

CDR3 protein	CDR3 DNA	J gene	D gene	clone size	V gene
CATRTGGLAQETQYF	TGTGCCACTCGGACCGGGGGACTAGCGCAAGAGACCCAGTACTTC	TRBJ2-5	TRBD2	few	TRBV7-9
CASSEGASNQPQHF	TGCGCCAGCAGCGAGGGGGCGAGCAATCAGCCCCAGCATTTT	TRBJ1-5	TRBD1	many	TRBV5-1
CASSPLADLYNEQFF	TGTGCCAGCAGCCCTCTAGCGGACCTTTACAATGAGCAGTTCTTC	TRBJ2-1	TRBD2	-	TRBV7-2
CASSVGLAATGELFF	TGTGCCAGCAGCGTGGGACTAGCGGCCACCGGGGAGCTGTTTTTT	TRBJ2-2	TRBD2	few	TRBV7-8
CASNRARETQYF	TGTGCCAGCAACAGGGCCAGAGAGACCCAGTACTTC	TRBJ2-5	-	-	TRBV11-3
CASSLGSSGGTPYEQYF	TGTGCCAGCAGCTTAGGATCTAGCGGGGGGACCCCCTACGAGCAGTACTTC	TRBJ2-7	TRBD2	many	TRBV11-2
CASSNTGRYEQYF	TGTGCCAGCAGCAATACCGGCCGCTACGAGCAGTACTTC	TRBJ2-7	-	many	TRBV7-2
CASSPRQGRNSPLHF	TGTGCCAGCAGCCCCCGACAGGGGAGGAATTCACCCCTCCACTTT	TRBJ1-6	TRBD1	many	TRBV7-2
CSASRDSYGYTF	TGCAGTGCTAGCCGGGACAGCTATGGCTACACCTTC	TRBJ1-2	TRBD1	many	TRBV20-1
CASVFQGNYGYTF	TGTGCCAGTGTCTTCCAGGGTAACTATGGCTACACCTTC	TRBJ1-2	-	-	TRBV7-2
CASSLATGSYEQYF	TGTGCCAGCAGCTTGGCGACAGGGTCCTACGAGCAGTACTTC	TRBJ2-7	TRBD1	-	TRBV7-9
CASSQRGTSGSNEQFF	TGTGCCAGCAGCCAAAGGGGGACTAGCGGGAGTAATGAGCAGTTCTTC	TRBJ2-1	TRBD2	many	TRBV4-2
CASSETTGGDFGYTF	TGTGCCAGTAGTGAGACCACAGGCGGCGATTTTGGCTACACCTTC	TRBJ1-2	-	-	TRBV19
CASTTGLGDTQYF	TGTGCCAGCACGACAGGTCTAGGGGATACGCAGTATTTT	TRBJ2-3	-	many	TRBV12-3/TRBV12-4
CASSPGPNYGYTF	TGTGCCAGCAGTCCCGGACCTAACTATGGCTACACCTTC	TRBJ1-2	-	-	TRBV12-3/TRBV12-4
CASRNEGNEQFF	TGCGCCAGCAGGAACGAGGGCAATGAGCAGTTCTTC	TRBJ2-1	-	many	TRBV5-1